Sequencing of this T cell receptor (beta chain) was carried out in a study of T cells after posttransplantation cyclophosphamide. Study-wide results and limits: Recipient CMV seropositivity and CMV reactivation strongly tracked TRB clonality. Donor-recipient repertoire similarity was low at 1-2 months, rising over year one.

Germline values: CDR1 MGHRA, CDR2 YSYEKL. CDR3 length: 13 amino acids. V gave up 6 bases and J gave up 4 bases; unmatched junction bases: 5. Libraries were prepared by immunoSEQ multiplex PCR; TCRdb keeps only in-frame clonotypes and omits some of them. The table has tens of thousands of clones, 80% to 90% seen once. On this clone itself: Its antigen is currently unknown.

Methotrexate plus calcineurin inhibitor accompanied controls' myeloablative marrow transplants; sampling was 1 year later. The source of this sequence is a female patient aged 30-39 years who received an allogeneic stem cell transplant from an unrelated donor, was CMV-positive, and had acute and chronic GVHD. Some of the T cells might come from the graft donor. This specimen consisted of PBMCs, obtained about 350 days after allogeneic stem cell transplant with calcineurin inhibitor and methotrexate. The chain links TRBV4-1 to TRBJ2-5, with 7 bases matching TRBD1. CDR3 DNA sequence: TGCGCCAGCAGGTCGACAGGGATAGAGACCCAGTACTTC. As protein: CASRSTGIETQYF.